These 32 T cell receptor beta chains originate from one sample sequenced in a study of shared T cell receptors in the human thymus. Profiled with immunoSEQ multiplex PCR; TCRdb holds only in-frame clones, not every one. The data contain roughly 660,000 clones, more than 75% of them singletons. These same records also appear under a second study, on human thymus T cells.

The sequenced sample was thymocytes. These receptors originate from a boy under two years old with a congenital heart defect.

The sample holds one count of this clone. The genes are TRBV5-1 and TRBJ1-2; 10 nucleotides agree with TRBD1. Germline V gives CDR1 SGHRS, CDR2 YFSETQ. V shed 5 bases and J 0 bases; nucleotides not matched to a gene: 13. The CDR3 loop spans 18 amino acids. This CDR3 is CASRRRLGQGIANYGYTF. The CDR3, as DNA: TGCGCCAGCAGACGCCGTTTGGGACAGGGGATAGCTAACTATGGCTACACCTTC. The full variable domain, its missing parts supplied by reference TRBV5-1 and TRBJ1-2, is KAGVTQTPRYLIKTRGQQVTLSCSPISGHRSVSWYQQTPGQGLQFLFEYFSETQRNKGNFPGRFSGRQFSNSRSEMNVSTLELGDSALYLCASRRRLGQGIANYGYTFGSGTRLTVV.

The CDR3 loop is CASSSTPSSEQYF. The CDR3 coding sequence is TGTGCCAGCAGCTCCACCCCGAGTTCCGAGCAGTACTTC. The V call is TRBV5-4, the J call TRBJ2-7; D gene ambiguous. In germline, CDR1 is SGHNT, CDR2 YYREEE (reference sequence). This CDR3 contains 13 residues. Deletions cut 3 bases from V and 6 bases from J, with 13 bases between.

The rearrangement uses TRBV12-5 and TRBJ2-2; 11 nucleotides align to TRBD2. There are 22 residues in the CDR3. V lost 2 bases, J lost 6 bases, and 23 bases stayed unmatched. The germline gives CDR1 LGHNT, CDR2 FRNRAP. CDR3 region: CASGLPPPRGRASGRFPGELFF. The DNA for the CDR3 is TGTGCTAGTGGTTTGCCCCCCCCAAGGGGTAGGGCTAGCGGGAGGTTCCCCGGGGAGCTGTTTTTT.

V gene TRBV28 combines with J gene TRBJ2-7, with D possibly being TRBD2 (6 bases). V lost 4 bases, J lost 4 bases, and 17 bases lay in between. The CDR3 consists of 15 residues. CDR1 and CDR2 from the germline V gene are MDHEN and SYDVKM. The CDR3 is CASSSPAGFQYEQYF. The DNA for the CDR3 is TGTGCCAGCAGTTCCCCGGCGGGGTTTCAGTACGAGCAGTACTTC.

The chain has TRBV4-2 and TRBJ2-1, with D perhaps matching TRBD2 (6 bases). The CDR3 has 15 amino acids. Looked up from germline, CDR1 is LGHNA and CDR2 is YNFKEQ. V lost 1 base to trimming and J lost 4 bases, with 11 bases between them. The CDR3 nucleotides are TGTGCCAGCAGCCAAGGACGGGGGATTTACAATGAGCAGTTCTTC. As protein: CASSQGRGIYNEQFF.

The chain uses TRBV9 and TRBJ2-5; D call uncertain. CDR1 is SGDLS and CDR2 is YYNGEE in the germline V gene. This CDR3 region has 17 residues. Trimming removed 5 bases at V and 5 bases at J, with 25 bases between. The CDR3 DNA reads TGTGCCAGCAGGTACCCGGTTGGTTGGCGAAACGGGGAGACCCAGTACTTC. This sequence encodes CASRYPVGWRNGETQYF.

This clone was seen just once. Here the CDR3 reads CASSQLLPGGNEQYF. The CDR3 bases are TGCGCCAGCAGCCAACTCCTCCCCGGGGGGAACGAGCAGTACTTC. This chain connects TRBV4-3 to TRBJ2-7; 7 positions match TRBD2. After removal of 2 bases from V and 5 bases from J, the junction contained 9 bases not matched to a gene. The germline V gene encodes CDR1 LGHNA and CDR2 YSLEER. The length of the CDR3 is 15 residues.

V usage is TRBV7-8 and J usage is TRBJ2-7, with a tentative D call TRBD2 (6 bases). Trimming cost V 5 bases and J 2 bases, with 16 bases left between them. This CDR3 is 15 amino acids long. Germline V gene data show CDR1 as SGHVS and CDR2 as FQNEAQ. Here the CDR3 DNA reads TGTGCCAGCAGCCCGCCCGGGCGGGGCCCCTACGAGCAGTACTTC. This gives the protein CASSPPGRGPYEQYF.

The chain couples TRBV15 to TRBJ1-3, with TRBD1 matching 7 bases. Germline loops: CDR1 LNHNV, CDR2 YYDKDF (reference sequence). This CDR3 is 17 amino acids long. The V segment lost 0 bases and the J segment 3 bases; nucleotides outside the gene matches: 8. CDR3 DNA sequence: TGTGCCACCAGCAGAGAGGAAATGGGACAGTATGGAAACACCATATATTTT. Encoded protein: CATSREEMGQYGNTIYF.

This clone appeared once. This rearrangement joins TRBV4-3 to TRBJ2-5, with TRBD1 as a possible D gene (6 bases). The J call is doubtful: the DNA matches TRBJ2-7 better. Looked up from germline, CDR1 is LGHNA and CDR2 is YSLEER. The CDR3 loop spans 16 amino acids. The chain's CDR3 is CASSQFRTDPDYEQYF. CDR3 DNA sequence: TGCGCCAGCAGCCAATTTAGGACAGATCCTGACTACGAGCAGTACTTC.

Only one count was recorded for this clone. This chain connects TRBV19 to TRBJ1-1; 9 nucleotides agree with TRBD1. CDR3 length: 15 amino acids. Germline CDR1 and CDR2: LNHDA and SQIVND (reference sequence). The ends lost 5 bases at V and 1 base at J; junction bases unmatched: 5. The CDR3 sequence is CASSGKQGANTEAFF. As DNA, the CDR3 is TGTGCCAGTAGTGGAAAACAGGGGGCGAACACTGAAGCTTTCTTT. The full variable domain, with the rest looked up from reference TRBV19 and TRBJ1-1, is DGGITQSPKYLFRKEGQNVTLSCEQNLNHDAMYWYRQDPGQGLRLIYYSQIVNDFQKGDIAEGYSVSREKKESFPLTVTSAQKNPTAFYLCASSGKQGANTEAFFGQGTRLTVV.

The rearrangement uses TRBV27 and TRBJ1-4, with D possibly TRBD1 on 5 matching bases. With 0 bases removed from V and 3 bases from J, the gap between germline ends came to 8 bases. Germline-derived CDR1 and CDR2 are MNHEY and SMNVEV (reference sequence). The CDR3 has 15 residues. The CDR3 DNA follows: TGTGCCAGCAGTTTATCGGGGGGTCCTAATGAAAAACTGTTTTTT. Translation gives CASSLSGGPNEKLFF.

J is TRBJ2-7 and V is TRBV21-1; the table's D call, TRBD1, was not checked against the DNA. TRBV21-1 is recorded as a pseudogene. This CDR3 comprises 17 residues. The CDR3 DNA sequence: TGTGCCAGCAGCAAAAGCCCGGGACAGGGGATTACCTACGAGCAGTACTTC. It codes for CASSKSPGQGITYEQYF.

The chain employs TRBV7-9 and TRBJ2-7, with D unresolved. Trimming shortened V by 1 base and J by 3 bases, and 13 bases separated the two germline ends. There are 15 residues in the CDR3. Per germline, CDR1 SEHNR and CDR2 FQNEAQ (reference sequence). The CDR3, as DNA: TGTGCCAGCAGCTTAGGAACTCTAAGATACTACGAGCAGTACTTC. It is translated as CASSLGTLRYYEQYF.

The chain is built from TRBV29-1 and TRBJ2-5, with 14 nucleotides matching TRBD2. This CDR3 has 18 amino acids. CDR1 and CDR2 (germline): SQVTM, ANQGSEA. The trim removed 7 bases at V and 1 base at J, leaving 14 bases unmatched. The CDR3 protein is CSGPRTGLAGGTQETQYF. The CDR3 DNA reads TGCAGCGGCCCTCGGACAGGACTAGCGGGAGGAACCCAAGAGACCCAGTACTTC.

CDR3 sequence reads: CASSPTERNQPQHF. Written as DNA, the CDR3 is TGTGCCAGCAGCCCGACAGAAAGGAATCAGCCCCAGCATTTT. V usage is TRBV7-8 and J usage is TRBJ1-5; D might be TRBD1 (5 bases). Germline V CDR1 and CDR2: SGHVS, FQNEAQ. Trimming took 5 bases from V and 4 from J, leaving 12 bases between them. This CDR3 contains 14 residues.

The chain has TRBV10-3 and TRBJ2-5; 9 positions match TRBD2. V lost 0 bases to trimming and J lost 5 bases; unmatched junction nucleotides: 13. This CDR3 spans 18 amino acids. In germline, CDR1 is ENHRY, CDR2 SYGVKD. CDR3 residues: CAISESQREDSSQETQYF. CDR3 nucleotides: TGTGCCATCAGTGAGTCCCAGCGGGAGGACAGTTCCCAGGAGACCCAGTACTTC.

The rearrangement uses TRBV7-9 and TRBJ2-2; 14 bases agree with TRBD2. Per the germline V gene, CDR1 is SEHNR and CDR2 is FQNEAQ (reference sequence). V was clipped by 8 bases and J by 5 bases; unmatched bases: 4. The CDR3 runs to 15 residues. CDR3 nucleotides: TGTGCCAGCGGGGGACTAGCGGGAGTAACCGGGGAGCTGTTTTTT. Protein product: CASGGLAGVTGELFF. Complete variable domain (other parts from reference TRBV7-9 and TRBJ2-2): DTGVSQNPRHKITKRGQNVTFRCDPISEHNRLYWYRQTLGQGPEFLTYFQNEAQLEKSRLLSDRFSAERPKGSFSTLEIQRTEQGDSAMYLCASGGLAGVTGELFFGEGSRLTVL.

The CDR3 DNA sequence: TGTGCCAGCAGTCTGACAGGGGGAAAAAGGCTCTACGAGCAGTACTTC. Protein product: CASSLTGGKRLYEQYF. V gene TRBV7-9 combines with J gene TRBJ2-7, with 9 positions matching TRBD1. V gave up 6 bases and J gave up 3 bases; unmatched junction bases: 12. Germline-derived CDR1 and CDR2 are SEHNR and FQNEAQ (reference sequence). This CDR3 comprises 16 residues.

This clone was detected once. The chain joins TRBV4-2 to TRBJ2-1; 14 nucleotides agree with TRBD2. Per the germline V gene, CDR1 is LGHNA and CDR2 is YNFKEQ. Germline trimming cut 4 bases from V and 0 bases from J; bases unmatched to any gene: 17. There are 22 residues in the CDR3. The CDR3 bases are TGTGCCAGCAGCCCGGACAGGGGGCAGGGACTAGCGGGAGCCCACTCCTACAATGAGCAGTTCTTC. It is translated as CASSPDRGQGLAGAHSYNEQFF.

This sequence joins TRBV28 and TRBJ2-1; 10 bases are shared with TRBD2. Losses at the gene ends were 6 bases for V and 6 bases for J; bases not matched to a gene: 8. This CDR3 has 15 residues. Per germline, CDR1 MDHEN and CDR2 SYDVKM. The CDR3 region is CASSQLAGEGNEQFF. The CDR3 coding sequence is TGTGCCAGCAGCCAGCTAGCGGGAGAGGGCAATGAGCAGTTCTTC. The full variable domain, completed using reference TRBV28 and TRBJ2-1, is DVKVTQSSRYLVKRTGEKVFLECVQDMDHENMFWYRQDPGLGLRLIYFSYDVKMKEKGDIPEGYSVSREKKERFSLILESASTNQTSMYLCASSQLAGEGNEQFFGPGTRLTVL.

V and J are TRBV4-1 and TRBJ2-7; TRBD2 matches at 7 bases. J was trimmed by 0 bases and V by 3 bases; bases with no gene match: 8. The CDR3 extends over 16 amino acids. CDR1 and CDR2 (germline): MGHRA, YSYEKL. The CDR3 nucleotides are TGCGCCAGCAGCCAGGATAGCGGGCGACCCTCCTACGAGCAGTACTTC. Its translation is CASSQDSGRPSYEQYF.

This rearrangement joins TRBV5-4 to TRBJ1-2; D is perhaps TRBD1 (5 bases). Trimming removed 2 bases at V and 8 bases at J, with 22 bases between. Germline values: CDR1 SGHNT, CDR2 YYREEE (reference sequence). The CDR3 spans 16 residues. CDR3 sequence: CASSLTGGRDSGGYTF. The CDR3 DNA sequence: TGTGCCAGCAGCTTAACGGGCGGACGGGACTCGGGAGGCTACACCTTC.

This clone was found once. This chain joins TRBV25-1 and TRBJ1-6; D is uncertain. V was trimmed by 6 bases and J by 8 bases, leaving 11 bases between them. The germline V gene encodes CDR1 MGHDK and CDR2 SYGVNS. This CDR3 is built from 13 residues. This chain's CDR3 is CASRPQTDSPLHF. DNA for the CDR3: TGTGCCAGCAGGCCACAGACGGATTCACCCCTCCACTTT.

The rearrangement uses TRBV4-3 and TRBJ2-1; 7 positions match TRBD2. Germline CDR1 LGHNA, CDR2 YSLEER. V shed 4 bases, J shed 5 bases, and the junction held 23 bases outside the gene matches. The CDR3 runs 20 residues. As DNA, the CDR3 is TGCGCCAGCAGCCGGTCCTTAGGCGCGGGGAGGGCTCGGGGGGACAATGAGCAGTTCTTC. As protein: CASSRSLGAGRARGDNEQFF.

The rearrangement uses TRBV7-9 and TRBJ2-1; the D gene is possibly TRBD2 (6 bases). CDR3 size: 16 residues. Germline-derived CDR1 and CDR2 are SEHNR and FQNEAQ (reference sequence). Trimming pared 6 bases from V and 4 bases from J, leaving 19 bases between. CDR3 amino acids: CASRLAGRREYNEQFF. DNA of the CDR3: TGTGCCAGCAGGTTGGCGGGACGGAGGGAATACAATGAGCAGTTCTTC.

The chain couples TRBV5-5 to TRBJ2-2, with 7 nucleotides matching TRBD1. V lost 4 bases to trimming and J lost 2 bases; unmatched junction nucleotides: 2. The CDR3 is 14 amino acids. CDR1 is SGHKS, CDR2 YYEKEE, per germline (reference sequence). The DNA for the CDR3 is TGTGCCAGCAGCGACAGGGATAACACCGGGGAGCTGTTTTTT. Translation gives CASSDRDNTGELFF.

CDR3 residues: CASSQKGLAGEDTGELFF. The CDR3 DNA sequence: TGCGCCAGCAGCCAGAAGGGACTAGCGGGAGAGGACACCGGGGAGCTGTTTTTT. The chain uses TRBV4-3 and TRBJ2-2, with 14 nucleotides matching TRBD2. Germline loops: CDR1 LGHNA, CDR2 YSLEER. The V and J ends lost 3 bases and 3 bases, in that order; junction bases with no gene match: 6. This CDR3 region has 18 residues.

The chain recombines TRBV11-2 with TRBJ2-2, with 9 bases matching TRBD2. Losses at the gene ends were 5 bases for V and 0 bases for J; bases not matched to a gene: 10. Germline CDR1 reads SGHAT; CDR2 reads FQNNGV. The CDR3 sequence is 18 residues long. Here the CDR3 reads CASSLTSSGTPNTGELFF. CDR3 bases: TGTGCCAGCAGCCTCACCTCTAGCGGGACCCCGAACACCGGGGAGCTGTTTTTT. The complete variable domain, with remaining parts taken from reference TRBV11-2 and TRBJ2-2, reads EAGVAQSPRYKIIEKRQSVAFWCNPISGHATLYWYQQILGQGPKLLIQFQNNGVVDDSQLPKDRFSAERLKGVDSTLKIQPAKLEDSAVYLCASSLTSSGTPNTGELFFGEGSRLTVL.

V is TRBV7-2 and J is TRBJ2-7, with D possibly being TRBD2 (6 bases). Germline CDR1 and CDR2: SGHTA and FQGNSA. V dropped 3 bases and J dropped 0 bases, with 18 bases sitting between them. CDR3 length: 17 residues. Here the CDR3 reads CASSFIACGTSSYEQYF. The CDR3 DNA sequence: TGTGCCAGCAGCTTTATTGCGTGCGGGACGAGCTCCTACGAGCAGTACTTC.

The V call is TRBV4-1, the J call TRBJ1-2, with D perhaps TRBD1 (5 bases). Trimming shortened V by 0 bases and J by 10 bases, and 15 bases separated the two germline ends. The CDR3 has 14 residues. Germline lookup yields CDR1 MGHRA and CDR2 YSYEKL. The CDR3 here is CASSQDPRQRLYTF. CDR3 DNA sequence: TGCGCCAGCAGCCAAGACCCTAGACAGAGACTCTACACCTTC.

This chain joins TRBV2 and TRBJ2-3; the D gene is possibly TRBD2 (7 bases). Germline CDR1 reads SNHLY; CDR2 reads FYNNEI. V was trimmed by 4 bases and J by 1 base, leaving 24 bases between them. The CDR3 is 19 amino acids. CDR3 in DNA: TGTGCCAGCAGTGGAAAGAAGGGGGGAGGGCCCGTGGGCACAGATACGCAGTATTTT. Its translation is CASSGKKGGGPVGTDTQYF.